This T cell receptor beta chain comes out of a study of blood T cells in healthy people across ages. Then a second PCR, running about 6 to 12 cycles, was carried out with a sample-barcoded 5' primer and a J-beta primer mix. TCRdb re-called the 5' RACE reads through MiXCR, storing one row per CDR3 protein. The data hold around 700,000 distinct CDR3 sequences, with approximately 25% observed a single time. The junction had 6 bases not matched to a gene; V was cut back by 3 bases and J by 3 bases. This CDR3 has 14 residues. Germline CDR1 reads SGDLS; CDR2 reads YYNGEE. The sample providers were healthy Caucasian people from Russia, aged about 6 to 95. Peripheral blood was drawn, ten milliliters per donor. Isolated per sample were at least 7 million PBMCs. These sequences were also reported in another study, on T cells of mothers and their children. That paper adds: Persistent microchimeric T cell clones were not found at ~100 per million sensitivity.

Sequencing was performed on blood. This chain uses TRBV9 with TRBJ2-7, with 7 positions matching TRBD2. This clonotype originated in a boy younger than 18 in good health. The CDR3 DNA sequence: TGTGCCAGCAGCGCTGCGGGGGTTGGCTACGAGCAGTACTTC. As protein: CASSAAGVGYEQYF.